The clone carrying this T cell receptor (beta chain) has more than one count but fewer than ten. Its specificity is unknown. Germline assignment: CDR1 SGHRS and CDR2 YFSETQ. The CDR3 has 15 residues. The germline V and J ends were trimmed by 4 bases and 5 bases, with 18 bases remaining between them. The sample comes from a study of T cells after yellow fever vaccination. Regarding the study as a whole: Clones that expanded after primary vaccination mostly reappeared after the booster (less than 98% CD4, 70% to 90% CD8).

TCRdb re-called the 5' RACE reads through MiXCR, storing one row per CDR3 protein. The data show about 500,000 distinct CDR3 sequences, 17% seen once. The TCR comes from a young man who received the YFV17D yellow fever vaccine. The genes are TRBV5-1 and TRBJ2-5, with unresolved D. Sequencing was performed on PBMCs, taken less than 6 days after the first yellow fever vaccination. The CDR3 reads CASSLMAPELETQYF. In DNA, the CDR3 is TGCGCCAGCAGCCTTATGGCCCCTGAGTTGGAGACCCAGTACTTC.